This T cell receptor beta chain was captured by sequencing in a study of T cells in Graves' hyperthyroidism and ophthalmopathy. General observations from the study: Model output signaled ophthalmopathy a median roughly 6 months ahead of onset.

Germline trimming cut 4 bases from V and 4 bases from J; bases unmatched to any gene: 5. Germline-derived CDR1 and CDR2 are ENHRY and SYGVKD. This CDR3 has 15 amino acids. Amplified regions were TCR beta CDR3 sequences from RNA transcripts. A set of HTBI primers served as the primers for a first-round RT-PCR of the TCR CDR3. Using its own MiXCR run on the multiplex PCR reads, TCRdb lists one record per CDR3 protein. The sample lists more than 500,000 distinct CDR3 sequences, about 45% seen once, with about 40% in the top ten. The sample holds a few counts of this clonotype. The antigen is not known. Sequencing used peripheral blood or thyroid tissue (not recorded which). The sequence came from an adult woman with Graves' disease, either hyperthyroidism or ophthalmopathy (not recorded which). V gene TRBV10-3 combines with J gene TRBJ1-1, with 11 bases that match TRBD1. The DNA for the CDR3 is TGTGCCATCAGTGGCACCGGGACAGGGGGCACTGAAGCTTTCTTT. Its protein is CAISGTGTGGTEAFF.